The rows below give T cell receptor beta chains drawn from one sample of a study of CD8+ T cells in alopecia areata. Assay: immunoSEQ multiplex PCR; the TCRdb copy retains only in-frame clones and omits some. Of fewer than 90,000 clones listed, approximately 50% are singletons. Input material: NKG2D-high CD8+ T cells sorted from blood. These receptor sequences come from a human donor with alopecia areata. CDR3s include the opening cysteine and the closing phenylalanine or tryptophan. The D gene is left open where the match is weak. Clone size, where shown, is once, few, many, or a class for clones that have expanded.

TGTGCCAGCAGTGGGGGGTCGGCGAACACCGGGGAGCTGTTTTTT	CASSGGSANTGELFF	NA	NA	TRBV2	TRBJ2-2
TGTGCCACCAGCAGAGATGTAGGGTTAAGTCAGCCCCAGCATTTT	CATSRDVGLSQPQHF	NA	NA	TRBV15	TRBJ1-5
TGCGCCAGCAGCTTGGGACAGGGTCACTCCTACGAGCAGTACTTC	CASSLGQGHSYEQYF	TRBD1	NA	TRBV5-1	TRBJ2-7
TGTGCCAGCAGTTTAGGGACAGGGGGCGAGCAGTACTTC	CASSLGTGGEQYF	TRBD1	NA	TRBV27	TRBJ2-7
TGCAGCGTTGAAGATCATGAGAGTCCCTCCTACGAGCAGTACTTC	CSVEDHESPSYEQYF	NA	few	TRBV29-1	TRBJ2-7
TGTGCCAGCAGTATATTGGCCTACAATGAGCAGTTCTTC	CASSILAYNEQFF	NA	few	TRBV5-4	TRBJ2-1
TGTGCCACCAGAGCAGGGATAGGAGATACGCAGTATTTT	CATRAGIGDTQYF	NA	NA	TRBV15	TRBJ2-3
TGTGCCAGCAGCTTGTCCTTTGGCTACACCTTC	CASSLSFGYTF	NA	NA	TRBV5-4	TRBJ1-2
TGCGCCAGCAGCTACGCGGGGGGACAGCCCGCGTCAGATACGCAGTATTTT	CASSYAGGQPASDTQYF	NA	NA	TRBV5-1	TRBJ2-3
TGTGCCAGCTCCCCCCCCTCTGTAGATACGCAGTATTTT	CASSPPSVDTQYF	NA	NA	TRBV27	TRBJ2-3
TGTGCCAGCAGTTACGATTCTGGCTACGAGCAGTACTTC	CASSYDSGYEQYF	NA	NA	TRBV6-5	TRBJ2-7
TGTGCCAGCAGTGCCCAAGACTACAATGAGCAGTTCTTC	CASSAQDYNEQFF	NA	NA	TRBV27	TRBJ2-1
TGTGCCAGCAGCGCGGGACTAGCGGGGAGCTCCTACAATGAGCAGTTCTTC	CASSAGLAGSSYNEQFF	TRBD2	few	TRBV5-6	TRBJ2-1
TGTGCCAGCAGCCCTGAGGGGGGGCTTCAGCCCCAGCATTTT	CASSPEGGLQPQHF	NA	few	TRBV7-6	TRBJ1-5
TGTGCCAGCTCACCACCTGAAGGGAGGGAGACCCAGTACTTC	CASSPPEGRETQYF	NA	NA	TRBV18	TRBJ2-5
TGTGCCAGCAGCTTAGCCAGGGGTTCCTACGAGCAGTACTTC	CASSLARGSYEQYF	NA	NA	TRBV7-2	TRBJ2-7
TGCGCCAGCAGCGGAGTACCAGATACGCAGTATTTT	CASSGVPDTQYF	NA	NA	TRBV4-1	TRBJ2-3
TGTGCCAGCAGCCACAGGGGGTCCTACAATGAGCAGTTCTTC	CASSHRGSYNEQFF	TRBD1	few	TRBV14	TRBJ2-1
TGCGCCAGCAGCCAATCTAGCAATCAGCCCCAGCATTTT	CASSQSSNQPQHF	NA	NA	TRBV4-1	TRBJ1-5
TGCAGCGTAGCCGGAGGACAGTTCCAAGAGACCCAGTACTTC	CSVAGGQFQETQYF	NA	NA	TRBV29-1	TRBJ2-5
TGTGCCAGCTCTGCCGGGCATGAGCAGTTCTTC	CASSAGHEQFF	NA	NA	TRBV27	TRBJ2-1
TGCAGCGTCCCTGGCGGGGTGAGGAATGGCTACACCTTC	CSVPGGVRNGYTF	NA	few	TRBV29-1	TRBJ1-2
TGCGCCAGCAGCTTGACAGTCTCCTACGAGCAGTACTTC	CASSLTVSYEQYF	NA	NA	TRBV5-1	TRBJ2-7
TGTGCCAGCAGGCTAGTAGGGCCCGGGGGCAATGAGCAGTTCTTC	CASRLVGPGGNEQFF	NA	few	TRBV28	TRBJ2-1
TGCGCCAGCAGCCAAGATTCCAGCGGGAGCTACAATGAGCAGTTCTTC	CASSQDSSGSYNEQFF	TRBD2	NA	TRBV4-1	TRBJ2-1
TGTGCCAGCAGCCAAGATTGGGACCAAGAGACCCAGTACTTC	CASSQDWDQETQYF	NA	NA	TRBV14	TRBJ2-5
TGTGCCAGCTCACCCGGCAATGAGCAGTTCTTC	CASSPGNEQFF	NA	few	TRBV18	TRBJ2-1
TGTGCCAGCAGTCCCGTACGCGGGACAGGGGAGGGGAATGAGCAGTTCTTC	CASSPVRGTGEGNEQFF	TRBD1	NA	TRBV28	TRBJ2-1
TGTGCCAGCAGTTCCAAAATCGGTCTAGCCAAAAACATTCAGTACTTC	CASSSKIGLAKNIQYF	NA	NA	TRBV27	TRBJ2-4
TGTGCCAGCAGCAACGGGCGGACAGTTTCCTACAATGAGCAGTTCTTC	CASSNGRTVSYNEQFF	NA	few	TRBV7-9	TRBJ2-1
TGTGCCAGCAGCTCTGGGGACAGTGGCTACGAGCAGTACTTC	CASSSGDSGYEQYF	TRBD1	few	TRBV13	TRBJ2-7
TGTGCCAGCAGCTTCTCCGGGACTAGGCTCTACAATGAGCAGTTCTTC	CASSFSGTRLYNEQFF	TRBD2	few	TRBV7-9	TRBJ2-1
TGTGCCAGCAGTCCGTGGACTAGCGGAAACCCCTACGAGCAGTACTTC	CASSPWTSGNPYEQYF	TRBD2	NA	TRBV27	TRBJ2-7
TGCAGCGTTGAAGTACTAGCTACGGGAGATGAGACCCAGTACTTC	CSVEVLATGDETQYF	NA	few	TRBV29-1	TRBJ2-5
TGTGCCAGCAGTTTTATGACTCTCAGGAATGAGCAGTTCTTC	CASSFMTLRNEQFF	NA	NA	TRBV28	TRBJ2-1
TGTGCCAGCAGCTTAGATCCCCGCGGGGATACGCAGTATTTT	CASSLDPRGDTQYF	NA	NA	TRBV11-2	TRBJ2-3
TGTGCCAGCAGTTACTACAATGAGCAGTTCTTC	CASSYYNEQFF	NA	medium-sized	TRBV28	TRBJ2-1
TGTGCCACCCTCGGACAGGGGGCGGGCGAGCAGTACTTC	CATLGQGAGEQYF	TRBD1	once	TRBV10-3	TRBJ2-7
TGTGCCTGGAGCCCAGCGGGGAGCGACTATGGCTACACCTTC	CAWSPAGSDYGYTF	NA	NA	TRBV30	TRBJ1-2
TGTGCCAGCAGTGGACAGGGGAACACTGAAGCTTTCTTT	CASSGQGNTEAFF	TRBD1	NA	TRBV25-1	TRBJ1-1
TGTGCCAGCAGTTGGGGGGTCGCAGATACGCAGTATTTT	CASSWGVADTQYF	NA	NA	TRBV6-5	TRBJ2-3
TGTGCCAGCAGTTCGGGACAGGCCCCCGAGACCCAGTACTTC	CASSSGQAPETQYF	TRBD1	few	TRBV28	TRBJ2-5
TGCAGCGTTGAAAACGATCCTCCCTCCTACGAGCAGTACTTC	CSVENDPPSYEQYF	NA	few	TRBV29-1	TRBJ2-7
TGTGCCTCCCACACTGATTACACTGAAGCTTTCTTT	CASHTDYTEAFF	NA	NA	TRBV30	TRBJ1-1
TGTGCCATCAGTGAGGGACCGTCCTACGAGCAGTACTTC	CAISEGPSYEQYF	NA	once	TRBV10-3	TRBJ2-7
TGTGCCAGCAGCTATTCGGGGGCAAGCACAGATACGCAGTATTTT	CASSYSGASTDTQYF	NA	NA	TRBV9	TRBJ2-3
TGCAGCGTTGAAGATCACAACAGAGCCTACGAGCAGTACTTC	CSVEDHNRAYEQYF	NA	few	TRBV29-1	TRBJ2-7
TGCAGCGTAATAGGGCGGGATTCGTCTGGGGAGCTGTTTTTT	CSVIGRDSSGELFF	NA	few	TRBV29-1	TRBJ2-2
TGTGCCAGCAGCCTAACTCAAGGGGGGCCCCAGCATTTT	CASSLTQGGPQHF	NA	NA	TRBV28	TRBJ1-5
TGCAGCGTGCTCGACGGCTCCAATCAGCCCCAGCATTTT	CSVLDGSNQPQHF	NA	few	TRBV29-1	TRBJ1-5
TGTGCCAGCAGTTTCGGGGGGGATGGCTACACCTTC	CASSFGGDGYTF	NA	NA	TRBV28	TRBJ1-2
TGTGCCAGCTCACTACTAGCGGGAGTAAACAATGAGCAGTTCTTC	CASSLLAGVNNEQFF	TRBD2	NA	TRBV18	TRBJ2-1
TGTGCCAGCATAGTGGCCGGGACTAGCTCCTACGAGCAGTACTTC	CASIVAGTSSYEQYF	TRBD2	NA	TRBV28	TRBJ2-7
TGTGCCAGCAGCCAAGGTGGCGGGGGGAGCACAGATACGCAGTATTTT	CASSQGGGGSTDTQYF	TRBD2	NA	TRBV4-2	TRBJ2-3